Sequencing of this T cell receptor (beta chain) was carried out in a study of shared clonotypes between healthy human individuals. Study-wide background: Each donor's CD4 naive and CD4 memory cells filled three plates apiece, CD8 naive two, and CD8 memory one. Findings and caveats of the study: Shared clonotypes: approximately 5.3% naive CD4, around 3.7% naive CD8, about 2.2% memory CD4, 0.4% memory CD8.

This CDR3 region has 13 residues. Germline V gene lookup returns CDR1 SGHAT and CDR2 FQNNGV. The V end lost 5 bases, the J end lost 1 base, and 9 bases lay between the germline ends. Positive CCR7 selection of CD45RO-negative cells yielded the naive CD8 cells, and terminally differentiated effector memory CD45RA+ cells were excluded. Clones were read by immunoSEQ multiplex PCR, and TCRdb kept only the in-frame ones, dropping some. The data contain about 2.2 million clones, around 93% of them singletons. Points on this clone: The antigen is unknown. This same CDR3 is encoded by further DNA sequences in the sample.

The chain has TRBV11-2 and TRBJ2-7; no definite D call. Sequenced material: naive CD8+ T cells from PBMCs. The receptor was isolated from a man younger than 30 in good health. Some clones in this sample may be carry-over from other donors' samples. This CDR3 reads CASSPGSSYEQYF. DNA for the CDR3: TGTGCCAGCAGCCCCGGGTCTTCCTACGAGCAGTACTTC.